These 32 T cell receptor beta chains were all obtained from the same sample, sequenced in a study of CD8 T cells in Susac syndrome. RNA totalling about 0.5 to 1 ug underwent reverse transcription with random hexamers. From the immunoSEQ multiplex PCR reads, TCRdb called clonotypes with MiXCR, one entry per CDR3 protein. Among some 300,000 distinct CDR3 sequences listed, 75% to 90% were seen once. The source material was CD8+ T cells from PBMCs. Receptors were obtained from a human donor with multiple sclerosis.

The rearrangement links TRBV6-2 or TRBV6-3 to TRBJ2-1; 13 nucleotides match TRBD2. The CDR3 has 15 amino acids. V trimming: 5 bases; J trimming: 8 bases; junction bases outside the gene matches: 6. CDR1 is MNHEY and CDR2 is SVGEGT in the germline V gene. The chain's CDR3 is CASSDWTSGSDEQFF. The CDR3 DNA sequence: TGTGCCAGCAGTGATTGGACTAGCGGGAGTGATGAGCAGTTCTTC.

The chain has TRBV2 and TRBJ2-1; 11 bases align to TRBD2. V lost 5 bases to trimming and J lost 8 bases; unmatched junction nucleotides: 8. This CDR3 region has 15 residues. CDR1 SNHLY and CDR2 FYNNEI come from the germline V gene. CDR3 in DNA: TGTGCCAGCAGTCCTAGCGGGGGGCCGGTCGATGAGCAGTTCTTC. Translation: CASSPSGGPVDEQFF.

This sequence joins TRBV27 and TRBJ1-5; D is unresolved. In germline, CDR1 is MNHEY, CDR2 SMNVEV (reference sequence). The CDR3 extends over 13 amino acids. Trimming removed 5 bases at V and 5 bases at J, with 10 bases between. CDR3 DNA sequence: TGTGCCAGCAGTGTCAGTTTCCATCAGCCCCAGCATTTT. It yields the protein CASSVSFHQPQHF.

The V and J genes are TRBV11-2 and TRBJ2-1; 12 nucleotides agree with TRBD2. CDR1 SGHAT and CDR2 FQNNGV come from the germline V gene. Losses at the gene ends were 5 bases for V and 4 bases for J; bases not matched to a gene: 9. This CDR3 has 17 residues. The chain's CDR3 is CASSPTSGSPLYNEQFF. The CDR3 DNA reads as TGTGCCAGCAGCCCGACTAGCGGGAGCCCCTTGTACAATGAGCAGTTCTTC.

The CDR3 protein is CSVVGSSYNEQFF. The DNA of the CDR3 is TGCAGTGTAGTGGGAAGCTCCTACAATGAGCAGTTCTTC. The rearrangement joins TRBV20-1 to TRBJ2-1; the D is unclear. V was shortened by 7 bases and J by 0 bases, with 10 bases between the two germline ends. The CDR3 has 13 residues. The germline V gene encodes CDR1 DFQATT and CDR2 SNEGSKA (reference sequence).

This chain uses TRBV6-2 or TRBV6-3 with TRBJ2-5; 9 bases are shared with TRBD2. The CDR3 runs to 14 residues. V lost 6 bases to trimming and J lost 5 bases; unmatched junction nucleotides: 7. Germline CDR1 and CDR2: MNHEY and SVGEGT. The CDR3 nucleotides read TGTGCCAGCAGCCCCGGGACTAGCAGCGAGACCCAGTACTTC. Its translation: CASSPGTSSETQYF.

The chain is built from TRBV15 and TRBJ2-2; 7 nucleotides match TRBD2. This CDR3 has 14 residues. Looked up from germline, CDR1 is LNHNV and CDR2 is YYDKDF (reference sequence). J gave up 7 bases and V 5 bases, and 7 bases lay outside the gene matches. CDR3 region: CATSGGLVRGELFF. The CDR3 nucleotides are TGTGCCACCAGCGGAGGACTAGTCCGCGGGGAGCTGTTTTTT.

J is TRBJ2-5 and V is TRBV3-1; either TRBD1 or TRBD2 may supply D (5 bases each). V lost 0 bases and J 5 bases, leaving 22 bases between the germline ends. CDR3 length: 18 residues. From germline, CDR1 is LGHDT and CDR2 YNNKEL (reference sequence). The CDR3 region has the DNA TGTGCCAGCAGCCAAGAACCGCGAACACGGCAGTGGGGGGAGACCCAGTACTTC. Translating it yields CASSQEPRTRQWGETQYF.

CDR3 in amino acids: CASSLGSSGSYEQYF. The CDR3 DNA sequence: TGTGCCAGCAGTTTAGGGTCTAGCGGGTCCTACGAGCAGTACTTC. The V call is TRBV27, the J call TRBJ2-7, with TRBD2 matching 8 bases. The ends lost 2 bases at V and 1 base at J; junction bases unmatched: 4. The CDR3 has 15 residues. The germline V gene has CDR1 MNHEY and CDR2 SMNVEV (reference sequence).

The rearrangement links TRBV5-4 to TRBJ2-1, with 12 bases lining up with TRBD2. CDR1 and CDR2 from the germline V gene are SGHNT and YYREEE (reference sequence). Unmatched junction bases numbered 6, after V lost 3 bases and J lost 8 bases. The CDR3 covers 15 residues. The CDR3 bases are TGTGCCAGCAGCTCGTCTAGCGGGAGGGCCGATGAGCAGTTCTTC. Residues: CASSSSSGRADEQFF.

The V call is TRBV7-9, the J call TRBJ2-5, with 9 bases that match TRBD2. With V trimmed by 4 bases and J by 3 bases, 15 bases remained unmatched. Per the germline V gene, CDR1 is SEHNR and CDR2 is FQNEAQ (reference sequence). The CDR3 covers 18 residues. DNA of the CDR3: TGTGCCAGCAGCTCCCTACAGCGGGGGGCCCGACGAAAAGAGACCCAGTACTTC. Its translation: CASSSLQRGARRKETQYF.

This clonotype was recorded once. The CDR3 nucleotides are TGTGCCAGCAGCTTCGCTAGCGGACCTAGCACAGATACGCAGTATTTT. Protein: CASSFASGPSTDTQYF. The chain carries TRBV7-9 and TRBJ2-3; the match to TRBD2 covers 7 bases. V shed 3 bases and J 0 bases; nucleotides not matched to a gene: 6. The CDR3 runs to 16 residues. Germline values: CDR1 SEHNR, CDR2 FQNEAQ (reference sequence).

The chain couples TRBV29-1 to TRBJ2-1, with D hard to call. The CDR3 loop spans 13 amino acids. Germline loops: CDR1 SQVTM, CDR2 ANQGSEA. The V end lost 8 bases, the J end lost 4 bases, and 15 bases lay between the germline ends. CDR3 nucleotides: TGCAGCCTCCGACCGGTAGGGTACAATGAGCAGTTCTTC. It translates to CSLRPVGYNEQFF.

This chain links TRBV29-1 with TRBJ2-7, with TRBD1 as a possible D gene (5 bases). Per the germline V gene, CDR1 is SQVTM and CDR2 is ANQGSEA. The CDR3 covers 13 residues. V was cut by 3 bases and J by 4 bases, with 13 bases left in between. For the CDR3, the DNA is TGCAGCGTTGATGCTCAGGGCACATACGAGCAGTACTTC. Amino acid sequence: CSVDAQGTYEQYF.

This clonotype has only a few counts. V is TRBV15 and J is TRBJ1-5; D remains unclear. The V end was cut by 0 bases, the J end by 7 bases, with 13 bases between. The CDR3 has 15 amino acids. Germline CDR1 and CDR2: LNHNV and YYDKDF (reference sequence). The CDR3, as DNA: TGTGCCACCAGCAGAGATGCGGAGGGAAGCCAGCCCCAGCATTTT. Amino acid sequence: CATSRDAEGSQPQHF.

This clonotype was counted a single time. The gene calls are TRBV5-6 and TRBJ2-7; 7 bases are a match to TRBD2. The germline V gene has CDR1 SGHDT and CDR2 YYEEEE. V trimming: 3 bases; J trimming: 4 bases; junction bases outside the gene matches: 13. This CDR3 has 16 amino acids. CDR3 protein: CASSSPKASGLYEQYF. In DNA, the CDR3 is TGTGCCAGCAGCTCCCCCAAGGCTAGCGGCTTATACGAGCAGTACTTC.

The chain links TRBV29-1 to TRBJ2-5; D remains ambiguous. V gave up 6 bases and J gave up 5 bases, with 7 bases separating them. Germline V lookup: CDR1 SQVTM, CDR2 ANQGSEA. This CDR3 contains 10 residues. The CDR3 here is CSVFGETQYF. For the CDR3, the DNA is TGCAGCGTCTTCGGGGAGACCCAGTACTTC.

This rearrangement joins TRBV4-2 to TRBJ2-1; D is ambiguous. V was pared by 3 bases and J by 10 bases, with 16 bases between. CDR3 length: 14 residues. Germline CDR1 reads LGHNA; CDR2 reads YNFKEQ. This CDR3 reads CASSQLRLGSEQFF. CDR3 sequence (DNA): TGTGCCAGCAGCCAGCTCCGACTTGGAAGCGAGCAGTTCTTC.

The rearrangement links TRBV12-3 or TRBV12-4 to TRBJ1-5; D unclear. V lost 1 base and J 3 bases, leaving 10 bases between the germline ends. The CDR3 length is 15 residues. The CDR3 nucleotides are TGTGCCAGCAGTTTAGTAGCGGGGATCAATCAGCCCCAGCATTTT. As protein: CASSLVAGINQPQHF.

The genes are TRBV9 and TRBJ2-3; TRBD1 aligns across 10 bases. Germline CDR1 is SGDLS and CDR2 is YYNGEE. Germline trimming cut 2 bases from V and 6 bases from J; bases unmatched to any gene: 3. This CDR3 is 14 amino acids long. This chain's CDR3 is CASSVGQGRDTQYF. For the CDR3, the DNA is TGTGCCAGCAGCGTGGGACAGGGGCGGGATACGCAGTATTTT. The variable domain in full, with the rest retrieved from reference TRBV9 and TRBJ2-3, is DSGVTQTPKHLITATGQRVTLRCSPRSGDLSVYWYQQSLDQGLQFLIQYYNGEERAKGNILERFSAQQFPDLHSELNLSSLELGDSALYFCASSVGQGRDTQYFGPGTRLTVL.

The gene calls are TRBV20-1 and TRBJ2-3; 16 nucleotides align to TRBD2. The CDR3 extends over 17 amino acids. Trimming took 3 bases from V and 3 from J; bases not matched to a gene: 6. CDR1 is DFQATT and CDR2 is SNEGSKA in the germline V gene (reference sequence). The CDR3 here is CSASSGTSGRGTDTQYF. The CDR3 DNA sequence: TGCAGTGCTAGCTCCGGGACTAGCGGGAGGGGGACAGATACGCAGTATTTT.

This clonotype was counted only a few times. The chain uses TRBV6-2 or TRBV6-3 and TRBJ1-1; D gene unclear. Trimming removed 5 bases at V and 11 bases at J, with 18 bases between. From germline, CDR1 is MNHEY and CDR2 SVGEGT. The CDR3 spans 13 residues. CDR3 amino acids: CASSNGETDAAFF. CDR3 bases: TGTGCCAGCAGTAACGGGGAAACAGATGCGGCTTTCTTT.

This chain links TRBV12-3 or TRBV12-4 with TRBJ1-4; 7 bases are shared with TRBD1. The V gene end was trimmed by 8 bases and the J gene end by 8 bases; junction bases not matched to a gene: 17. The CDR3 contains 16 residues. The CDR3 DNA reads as TGTGCCAGCTACCCAGGGGCGGGGACAGCGGTAGAAAAACTGTTTTTT. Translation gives CASYPGAGTAVEKLFF.

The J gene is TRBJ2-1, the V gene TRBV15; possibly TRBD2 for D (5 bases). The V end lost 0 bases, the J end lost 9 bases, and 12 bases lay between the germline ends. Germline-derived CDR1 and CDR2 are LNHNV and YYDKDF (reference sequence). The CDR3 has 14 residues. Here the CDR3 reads CATSRDRGTSEQFF. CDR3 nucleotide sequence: TGTGCCACCAGCAGAGATCGGGGTACAAGTGAGCAGTTCTTC.

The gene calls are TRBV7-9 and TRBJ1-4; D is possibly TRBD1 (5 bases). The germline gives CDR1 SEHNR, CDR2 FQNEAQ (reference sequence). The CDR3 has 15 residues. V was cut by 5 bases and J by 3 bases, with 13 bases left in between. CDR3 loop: CASSTSGSPNEKLFF. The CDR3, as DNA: TGTGCCAGCAGCACCTCAGGGAGTCCTAATGAAAAACTGTTTTTT. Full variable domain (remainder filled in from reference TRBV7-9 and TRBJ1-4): DTGVSQNPRHKITKRGQNVTFRCDPISEHNRLYWYRQTLGQGPEFLTYFQNEAQLEKSRLLSDRFSAERPKGSFSTLEIQRTEQGDSAMYLCASSTSGSPNEKLFFGSGTQLSVL.

The CDR3 nucleotides read TGCAGATTTCAGAAGGGGCGAGATTACACTGAAGCTTTCTTT. Protein: CRFQKGRDYTEAFF. This chain uses TRBV20-1 with TRBJ1-1; possibly TRBD1 for D (5 bases). The CDR3 has 14 amino acids. Germline V CDR1 and CDR2: DFQATT, SNEGSKA (reference sequence).

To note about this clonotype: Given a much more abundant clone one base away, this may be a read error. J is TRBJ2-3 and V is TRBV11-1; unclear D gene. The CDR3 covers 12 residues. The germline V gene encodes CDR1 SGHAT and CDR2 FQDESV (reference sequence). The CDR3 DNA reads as TGTGCCAGCAACTTAAGTACAGATACGCAGTATTTT. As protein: CASNLSTDTQYF.

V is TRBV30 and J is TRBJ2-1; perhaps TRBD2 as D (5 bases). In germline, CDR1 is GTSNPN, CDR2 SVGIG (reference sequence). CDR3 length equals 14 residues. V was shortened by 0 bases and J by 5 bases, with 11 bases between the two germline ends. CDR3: CAWSVLGTHNEQFF. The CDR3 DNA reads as TGTGCCTGGAGTGTACTAGGAACTCACAATGAGCAGTTCTTC.

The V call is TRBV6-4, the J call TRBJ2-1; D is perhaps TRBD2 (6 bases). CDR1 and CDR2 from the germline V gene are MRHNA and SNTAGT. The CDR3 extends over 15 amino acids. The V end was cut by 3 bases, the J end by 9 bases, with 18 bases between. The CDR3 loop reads CASSEAETRASEQFF. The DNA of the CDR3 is TGTGCCAGCAGTGAAGCAGAGACTAGAGCAAGTGAGCAGTTCTTC.

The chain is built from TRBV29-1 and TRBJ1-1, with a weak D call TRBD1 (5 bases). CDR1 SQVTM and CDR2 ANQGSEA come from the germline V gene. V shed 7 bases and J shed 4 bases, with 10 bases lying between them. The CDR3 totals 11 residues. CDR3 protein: CSAPRGTEAFF. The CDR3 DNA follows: TGCAGCGCCCCGAGGGGCACTGAAGCTTTCTTT. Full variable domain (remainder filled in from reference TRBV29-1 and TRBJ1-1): SAVISQKPSRDICQRGTSLTIQCQVDSQVTMMFWYRQQPGQSLTLIATANQGSEATYESGFVIDKFPISRPNLTFSTLTVSNMSPEDSSIYLCSAPRGTEAFFGQGTRLTVV.

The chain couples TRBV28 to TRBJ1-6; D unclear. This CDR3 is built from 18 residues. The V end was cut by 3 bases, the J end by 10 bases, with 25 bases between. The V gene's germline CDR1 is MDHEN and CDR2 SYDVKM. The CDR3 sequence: CASSLGPQVAGLRSPLHF. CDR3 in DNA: TGTGCCAGCAGTTTGGGCCCTCAGGTCGCCGGATTGCGGTCACCCCTCCACTTT.

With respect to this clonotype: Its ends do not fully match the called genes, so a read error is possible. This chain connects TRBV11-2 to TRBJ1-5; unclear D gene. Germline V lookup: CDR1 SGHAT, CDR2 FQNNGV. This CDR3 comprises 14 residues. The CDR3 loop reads CASSLGGSSQPQHF. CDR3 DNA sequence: TGTGCCAGCAGCTTAGGCGGCAGCAGTCAGCCCCAGCATTTT.